Described below is a single T cell receptor beta chain sequence and its context. Its target is not known. Trimming cost V 5 bases and J 7 bases; bases outside gene matches: 13. CDR3 size: 15 residues. Germline lookup yields CDR1 SGHAT and CDR2 FQNNGV. This specimen belongs to a study of T cell responses to AZD1222 COVID-19 vaccine. Using immunoSEQ multiplex PCR, the repertoire was profiled, and TCRdb retains in-frame clones only, with some absent. The profile shows around 120,000 clones, about 89% of them singletons. Study-level points and caveats: Baseline serostatus was positive in only five to seven AZD1222 recipients. White British donors predominated, females outnumbered males, and clonal diversity was possibly underestimated.

The sample consisted of peripheral blood, taken on day 0 of MenACWY control vaccination. The chain joins TRBV11-2 to TRBJ1-2, with 7 bases matching TRBD1. This receptor was obtained from an adult in good health. The CDR3 region is CASSAFRGDLGGYTF. In nucleotides, the CDR3 is TGTGCCAGCAGCGCATTCAGGGGGGATCTGGGTGGCTACACCTTC.